These 6 T cell receptor beta chains originate from one sample sequenced in a study of T cell repertoires in cytomegalovirus infection. TCRdb re-analysed the reads in MiXCR, keeping a single row per CDR3 protein. The table lists a few hundred thousand distinct CDR3 sequences, 29% of them singletons. Which antigens these TCRs recognize remains unknown. The sequenced sample was cultured PBMCs, obtained from culture after CMV antigen stimulation. The receptor source for this set is a human donor in good health (CMV status not recorded). Some clones in this sample may be carry-over from other donors' samples.

The chain's CDR3 is CASSLEARGLFWANVLTF. The CDR3, as DNA: TGTGCCAGCAGCTTAGAAGCCAGGGGGCTATTCTGGGCCAACGTCCTGACTTTC. The J gene is TRBJ2-6, the V gene TRBV7-2; the match to TRBD1 covers 8 bases. The length of the CDR3 is 18 residues. Per germline, CDR1 SGHTA and CDR2 FQGNSA. After removal of 1 base from V and 5 bases from J, the junction contained 10 bases not matched to a gene.

This clonotype was observed a few times. The rearrangement links TRBV4-1 to TRBJ1-6, with TRBD1 matching 7 bases. The CDR3 length is 15 residues. Germline V gene data show CDR1 as MGHRA and CDR2 as YSYEKL. V lost 0 bases and J lost 9; bases outside the gene matches: 5. The CDR3 DNA follows: TGCGCCAGCAGCCAAGATGACAGGGAAAGTTCACCCCTCCACTTT. Its protein is CASSQDDRESSPLHF.

In its sample, this clonotype was seen many times. The chain links TRBV13 to TRBJ1-2; perhaps TRBD1 as D (5 bases). V was cut by 3 bases and J by 6 bases, with 17 bases left in between. From germline, CDR1 is PRHDT and CDR2 FYEKMQ (reference sequence). The CDR3 is 15 amino acids. CDR3 DNA sequence: TGTGCCAGCAGCTTTTATTGGCGCGGGGCGAATGGCTACACCTTC. Amino acids: CASSFYWRGANGYTF.

A few counts support this clonotype. The CDR3 loop is CASSTGTEETQYF. The CDR3 coding sequence is TGTGCCAGCAGCACTGGGACAGAAGAGACCCAGTACTTC. V and J are TRBV7-2 and TRBJ2-5; 7 nucleotides align to TRBD1. V was pared by 5 bases and J by 3 bases, with 3 bases of the junction left unmatched. CDR1 SGHTA and CDR2 FQGNSA come from the germline V gene. CDR3 size: 13 residues. The full variable domain, in which reference TRBV7-2 and TRBJ2-5 provide the parts outside the CDR3, is GAGVSQSPSNKVTEKGKDVELRCDPISGHTALYWYRQSLGQGLEFLIYFQGNSAPDKSGLPSDRFSAERTGGSVSTLTIQRTQQEDSAVYLCASSTGTEETQYFGPGTRLLVL.

This clonotype was detected ten times or more. The V call is TRBV19, the J call TRBJ1-1; D gene uncertain. CDR3 length: 13 residues. Between the trimmed V and J ends, which lost 3 bases and 0 bases, there was a span of 5 bases. Per germline, CDR1 LNHDA and CDR2 SQIVND (reference sequence). CDR3 DNA: TGTGCCAGTAGTATTAAGATGAACACTGAAGCTTTCTTT. It codes for CASSIKMNTEAFF.

This clonotype was seen just once. The chain is built from TRBV6-5 and TRBJ2-6; D gene uncertain. The V gene's germline CDR1 is MNHEY and CDR2 SVGAGI. This CDR3 is built from 15 residues. The V gene lost 2 bases and the J gene lost 2 bases, with 7 bases spanning the gap. The chain's CDR3 is CASSYEGTGANVLTF. The CDR3 nucleotides are TGTGCCAGCAGTTACGAAGGGACTGGGGCCAACGTCCTGACTTTC.